This entry concerns a single T cell receptor (beta chain). Germline V gives CDR1 SGHAT, CDR2 FQNNGV. The CDR3 spans 13 residues. Trimming cost V 5 bases and J 8 bases; bases outside gene matches: 5. The source of the sample is a study of neoadjuvant nivolumab and ipilimumab in lung cancer. Generated by immunoSEQ multiplex PCR, the TCRdb table keeps only in-frame clones and is missing some. The table has 30,000 or so clones, 92% seen once. V is TRBV11-2 and J is TRBJ1-4; 7 bases are shared with TRBD1. Specimen: peripheral blood, collected after neoadjuvant nivolumab, alone or with ipilimumab, at or shortly before surgery. This receptor was taken from an adult with non-small cell lung cancer. The CDR3 nucleotides are TGTGCCAGCAGCAAGGGGGCAGGGGAAAAACTGTTTTTT. This sequence encodes CASSKGAGEKLFF.